Each of the 22 T cell receptor beta chains below was sequenced from the same sample in a study of blood T cell repertoires in COVID-19. Sequenced by immunoSEQ multiplex PCR; TCRdb stores in-frame clones only, minus some. The data contain 300,000 to 350,000 clones, around nine tenths of them seen just once; the ten biggest clones take up nearly 7%. The sequencing sample was made of peripheral blood. These TCRs come from a woman aged 25-40 years with COVID-19, enrolled during active disease.

The chain couples TRBV7-8 to TRBJ2-1, with D possibly being TRBD1 (6 bases). This CDR3 is 15 amino acids long. Trimming shortened V by 5 bases and J by 6 bases, and 17 bases separated the two germline ends. Germline CDR1 reads SGHVS; CDR2 reads FQNEAQ. The CDR3 reads CASSEFGNRANEQFF. The CDR3 DNA sequence: TGTGCCAGCAGCGAATTCGGGAACAGGGCCAATGAGCAGTTCTTC.

This clone was recorded once. The chain has TRBV19 and TRBJ2-2, with 9 positions matching TRBD1. The V gene's germline CDR1 is LNHDA and CDR2 SQIVND (reference sequence). CDR3 length: 13 residues. The ends lost 9 bases at V and 3 bases at J; junction bases unmatched: 2. The CDR3 DNA reads as TGTGCCAGCCGGGACAGGGACACCGGGGAGCTGTTTTTT. It translates to CASRDRDTGELFF.

The J gene is TRBJ2-7, the V gene TRBV5-4, with 9 nucleotides matching TRBD2. Per the germline V gene, CDR1 is SGHNT and CDR2 is YYREEE (reference sequence). V shed 1 base and J 5 bases; nucleotides not matched to a gene: 7. The CDR3 extends over 15 amino acids. CDR3 DNA sequence: TGTGCCAGCAGCTTGAGGTTAGCGGGAGCTGACGAGCAGTACTTC. It encodes CASSLRLAGADEQYF.

The chain couples TRBV4-1 to TRBJ2-5, with 8 bases fitting TRBD1. V shed 3 bases and J 4 bases; nucleotides not matched to a gene: 7. From germline, CDR1 is MGHRA and CDR2 YSYEKL. This CDR3 has 15 amino acids. In nucleotides, the CDR3 is TGCGCCAGCAGCCACCCCAGGGGGCTAATAGAGACCCAGTACTTC. Its protein is CASSHPRGLIETQYF.

The chain employs TRBV19 and TRBJ1-5; D may be TRBD1 (5 bases). Per germline, CDR1 LNHDA and CDR2 SQIVND (reference sequence). V was shortened by 5 bases and J by 6 bases, with 11 bases between the two germline ends. The CDR3 runs to 13 residues. The CDR3 sequence is CASSPGVGQPQHF. CDR3 coding DNA: TGTGCCAGTAGTCCGGGGGTTGGTCAGCCCCAGCATTTT.

The V gene is TRBV7-3, the J gene TRBJ2-1; 16 bases map to TRBD2. The CDR3 runs 16 residues. V lost 0 bases and J lost 7; bases outside the gene matches: 0. CDR1 is SGHTA and CDR2 is FQGTGA in the germline V gene. The CDR3 sequence: CASSLTGLAGGNEQFF. The CDR3 DNA follows: TGTGCCAGCAGCTTAACGGGACTAGCGGGAGGGAATGAGCAGTTCTTC.

CDR3 region: CASSLTSGGDTQYF. CDR3 nucleotides: TGTGCCAGCAGCCTGACTAGCGGGGGAGATACGCAGTATTTT. J is TRBJ2-3 and V is TRBV3-1 (or the pseudogene TRBV3-2); 12 bases line up with TRBD2. The CDR3 has 14 amino acids. The V and J ends lost 4 bases and 5 bases, in that order; junction bases with no gene match: 1. Looked up from germline, CDR1 is LGHDT and CDR2 is YNNKEL (reference sequence).

The genes are TRBV7-3 and TRBJ2-7, with 10 bases that match TRBD2. The CDR3 is made up of 15 amino acids. The germline V gene encodes CDR1 SGHTA and CDR2 FQGTGA. Trimming removed 5 bases from V and 6 bases from J; junction bases left unmatched: 10. The CDR3 nucleotides read TGTGCCAGCAGCCAAGATCCGGGACTAGCGTCCGAGCAGTACTTC. Translation gives CASSQDPGLASEQYF.

The J gene is TRBJ1-2, the V gene TRBV6-2 or TRBV6-3; 8 nucleotides agree with TRBD1. In germline, CDR1 is MNHEY, CDR2 SVGEGT. The ends lost 5 bases at V and 4 bases at J; junction bases unmatched: 6. CDR3 length equals 14 residues. DNA of the CDR3: TGTGCCAGCAGTGGACAGGGTGTGGGCTATGGCTACACCTTC. Its protein product is CASSGQGVGYGYTF.

This CDR3 reads CASSLRGLGNTEAFF. The CDR3 DNA reads as TGTGCCAGCAGTTTAAGGGGGTTAGGGAACACTGAAGCTTTCTTT. This chain connects TRBV28 to TRBJ1-1; TRBD1 might be the D (6 bases). V lost 2 bases to trimming and J lost 1 base, with 11 bases between them. Germline values: CDR1 MDHEN, CDR2 SYDVKM. CDR3 length equals 15 residues. Full variable domain (missing parts from reference TRBV28 and TRBJ1-1): DVKVTQSSRYLVKRTGEKVFLECVQDMDHENMFWYRQDPGLGLRLIYFSYDVKMKEKGDIPEGYSVSREKKERFSLILESASTNQTSMYLCASSLRGLGNTEAFFGQGTRLTVV.

The rearrangement joins TRBV6-5 to TRBJ2-7, with D possibly matching TRBD2 (5 bases). This CDR3 is built from 13 residues. V lost 0 bases to trimming and J lost 7 bases, with 10 bases between them. CDR1 and CDR2 (germline): MNHEY, SVGAGI. CDR3 loop: CASSYSTPGEQYF. CDR3 in DNA: TGTGCCAGCAGTTACTCGACCCCGGGGGAGCAGTACTTC.

The chain combines TRBV20-1 with TRBJ1-5, with TRBD1 identical over 9 bases. V was pared by 3 bases and J by 5 bases, with 2 bases of the junction left unmatched. This CDR3 is built from 13 residues. Looked up from germline, CDR1 is DFQATT and CDR2 is SNEGSKA (reference sequence). In DNA form, the CDR3 reads TGCAGTGCTAGTCGACAGGGGGATCAGCCCCAGCATTTT. Translation: CSASRQGDQPQHF.

This clone was seen a single time. This sequence joins TRBV2 and TRBJ2-7; 12 bases agree with TRBD2. Germline trimming cut 1 base from V and 6 bases from J; bases unmatched to any gene: 10. The germline gives CDR1 SNHLY, CDR2 FYNNEI. The CDR3 runs 17 residues. As DNA, the CDR3 is TGTGCCAGCAGTGAAGGCGCTAGCGGGAGGGCCCCAGGCGAGCAGTACTTC. Protein: CASSEGASGRAPGEQYF.

V usage is TRBV27 and J usage is TRBJ2-1; 12 bases agree with TRBD1. CDR3 length: 17 amino acids. Germline lookup yields CDR1 MNHEY and CDR2 SMNVEV (reference sequence). The V and J ends lost 1 base and 10 bases, in that order; junction bases with no gene match: 11. CDR3 sequence (DNA): TGTGCCAGCAGTTTATTGATTCCCGGGACAGGGGGCAAGGAGCAGTTCTTC. Translated: CASSLLIPGTGGKEQFF.

V and J are TRBV13 and TRBJ2-7; 7 nucleotides line up with TRBD1. After removal of 0 bases from V and 0 bases from J, the junction contained 5 bases not matched to a gene. The CDR3 sequence is 16 residues long. Germline V lookup: CDR1 PRHDT, CDR2 FYEKMQ (reference sequence). DNA for the CDR3: TGTGCCAGCAGCTTAGGGGACAGGCGCTTCTCCTACGAGCAGTACTTC. Protein sequence: CASSLGDRRFSYEQYF.

This clone showed up just once. V and J are TRBV10-3 and TRBJ2-7, with D possibly being TRBD1 (6 bases). This CDR3 contains 13 residues. Trimming left V 2 bases short and J 3 bases short, with 8 bases between. Germline CDR1 ENHRY, CDR2 SYGVKD. The CDR3 bases are TGTGCCATCAGTGAGAGGGGGATCTACGAGCAGTACTTC. Protein sequence: CAISERGIYEQYF.

V usage is TRBV4-1 and J usage is TRBJ2-7; perhaps TRBD1 as D (6 bases). V lost 6 bases and J 4 bases, leaving 22 bases between the germline ends. From germline, CDR1 is MGHRA and CDR2 YSYEKL. The CDR3 totals 16 residues. The CDR3 spells CASRQTSTGRLYEQYF. The CDR3, as DNA: TGCGCCAGCAGACAAACCTCGACAGGTCGCTTGTACGAGCAGTACTTC.

The rearrangement joins TRBV5-1 to TRBJ2-1; 8 bases are a match to TRBD2. The CDR3 loop spans 15 amino acids. The V and J ends lost 4 bases and 4 bases, in that order; junction bases with no gene match: 7. Germline-derived CDR1 and CDR2 are SGHRS and YFSETQ. CDR3 coding DNA: TGCGCCAGCAGCCCCAGCGGGAGTTTGTACAATGAGCAGTTCTTC. It yields the protein CASSPSGSLYNEQFF.

The V call is TRBV28, the J call TRBJ2-2, with TRBD1 as a possible D gene (5 bases). CDR1 and CDR2 (germline): MDHEN, SYDVKM. The CDR3 is 11 amino acids. V was shortened by 7 bases and J by 13 bases, with 13 bases between the two germline ends. Here the CDR3 reads CASTGQLRLFF. In DNA, the CDR3 is TGTGCCAGCACAGGGCAGTTGAGGCTGTTTTTT.

The gene calls are TRBV13 and TRBJ1-1, with D tentatively TRBD1 (6 bases). The CDR3 totals 12 residues. The germline V and J ends were trimmed by 5 bases and 5 bases, with 9 bases remaining between them. The V gene's germline CDR1 is PRHDT and CDR2 FYEKMQ (reference sequence). CDR3 amino acids: CASSLQGTEAFF. For the CDR3, the DNA is TGTGCCAGCAGCCTACAGGGAACTGAAGCTTTCTTT.

The chain employs TRBV27 and TRBJ2-1; D is perhaps TRBD1 (5 bases). This CDR3 has 13 residues. Germline loops: CDR1 MNHEY, CDR2 SMNVEV (reference sequence). The V gene lost 6 bases and the J gene lost 6 bases, with 12 bases spanning the gap. The CDR3 is CASSRVALNEQFF. CDR3 nucleotide sequence: TGTGCCAGCAGCAGGGTAGCCCTCAATGAGCAGTTCTTC.

The genes are TRBV27 and TRBJ2-1; 7 nucleotides line up with TRBD2. Germline CDR1 is MNHEY and CDR2 is SMNVEV (reference sequence). V lost 6 bases, J lost 2 bases, and 7 bases stayed unmatched. The length of the CDR3 is 15 residues. CDR3 DNA sequence: TGTGCCAGCAGCCCTAGCGGAGTCCCCTACAATGAGCAGTTCTTC. This sequence encodes CASSPSGVPYNEQFF.